Below, 18 T cell receptor beta chains from the same sample are listed, as sequenced in a study of OX40 agonist ivuxolimab in advanced cancers. Method: immunoSEQ multiplex PCR; TCRdb's copy keeps in-frame clones and lacks some. The sample has 150,000 to 190,000 clones, 85% to 95% seen once. Sample: CD4+ or CD8+ T cells sorted from blood, taken in a trial of the OX40 agonist ivuxolimab. These TCRs come from an adult with an advanced solid tumor such as melanoma, head and neck, liver or kidney cancer.

The J gene is TRBJ1-4, the V gene TRBV19; D is ambiguous. In germline, CDR1 is LNHDA, CDR2 SQIVND (reference sequence). The CDR3 spans 16 residues. Trimming stripped 2 bases from V and 4 bases from J, with 14 bases between. The CDR3 is CASSILGTMINEKLFF. The CDR3 coding sequence is TGTGCCAGTAGTATATTGGGAACTATGATTAATGAAAAACTGTTTTTT. The complete variable domain, with remaining parts taken from reference TRBV19 and TRBJ1-4, reads DGGITQSPKYLFRKEGQNVTLSCEQNLNHDAMYWYRQDPGQGLRLIYYSQIVNDFQKGDIAEGYSVSREKKESFPLTVTSAQKNPTAFYLCASSILGTMINEKLFFGSGTQLSVL.

This clone appeared a single time. V usage is TRBV7-3 and J usage is TRBJ1-2; D not certain. The CDR3 runs 15 residues. Germline CDR1 SGHTA, CDR2 FQGTGA. V was shortened by 6 bases and J by 6 bases, with 20 bases between the two germline ends. The CDR3 reads CASSRRGFLKDGYTF. The CDR3 region has the DNA TGTGCCAGCAGTCGGAGAGGGTTTTTGAAGGATGGCTACACCTTC.

CDR3 DNA: TGTGCCAGTAGTATTAGGGTTGGGGTTCCCTATGGCTACACCTTC. Its translation is CASSIRVGVPYGYTF. The rearrangement joins TRBV19 to TRBJ1-2; no clear D gene. V was shortened by 3 bases and J by 4 bases, with 15 bases between the two germline ends. This CDR3 is built from 15 residues. The germline V gene encodes CDR1 LNHDA and CDR2 SQIVND (reference sequence).

The V gene is TRBV19, the J gene TRBJ1-2; 8 bases line up with TRBD1. V trimming: 7 bases; J trimming: 8 bases; junction bases outside the gene matches: 15. Germline CDR1 and CDR2: LNHDA and SQIVND (reference sequence). The CDR3 covers 15 residues. In DNA form, the CDR3 reads TGTGCCAGTATTAGCGCCGGGACAGGCGTGAAGGGCTACACCTTC. This gives the protein CASISAGTGVKGYTF.

This rearrangement joins TRBV28 to TRBJ1-2; possible D gene TRBD1, 6 bases. Trimming pared 2 bases from V and 8 bases from J, leaving 6 bases between. Germline values: CDR1 MDHEN, CDR2 SYDVKM. The CDR3 is 11 amino acids. The CDR3 reads CASSLRGGYTF. CDR3 coding DNA: TGTGCCAGCAGTTTAAGGGGGGGCTACACCTTC.

This chain connects TRBV11-2 to TRBJ1-2; D is uncertain. V shed 5 bases and J shed 4 bases, with 14 bases lying between them. This CDR3 comprises 14 residues. Germline V gene sequence: CDR1 SGHAT, CDR2 FQNNGV. The CDR3 reads CASSRDGVAYGYTF. The CDR3 nucleotides are TGTGCCAGCAGCCGCGACGGGGTCGCCTATGGCTACACCTTC.

The chain carries TRBV27 and TRBJ2-5; a possible D gene is TRBD2 (6 bases). The CDR3 consists of 17 residues. Germline values: CDR1 MNHEY, CDR2 SMNVEV (reference sequence). Between the trimmed V and J ends, which lost 0 bases and 0 bases, there was a span of 14 bases. The CDR3 nucleotides are TGTGCCAGCAGTTTATCGATAGACGGGGGATACCAAGAGACCCAGTACTTC. It encodes CASSLSIDGGYQETQYF.

This sequence joins TRBV6-6 and TRBJ2-6, with a weak D call TRBD2 (5 bases). The CDR3 is 13 amino acids. Trimming removed 6 bases from V and 2 bases from J, with 5 bases in between. The germline gives CDR1 MNHNY, CDR2 SVGAGI (reference sequence). The CDR3 nucleotides are TGTGCCAGCAGACTAGCTGGGGCCAACGTCCTGACTTTC. Translated, it gives CASRLAGANVLTF.

This chain uses TRBV18 with TRBJ2-3, with TRBD1 identical over 7 bases. This CDR3 comprises 15 residues. V lost 2 bases and J lost 2; bases outside the gene matches: 4. Germline loops: CDR1 KGHSH, CDR2 LQKENI. In nucleotides, the CDR3 is TGTGCCAGCTCACCAGTGACAGGGTACACAGATACGCAGTATTTT. The encoded protein is CASSPVTGYTDTQYF.

The chain is built from TRBV29-1 and TRBJ2-3; D may be TRBD1 or TRBD2 (5 bases each). Trimming took 7 bases from V and 3 from J, leaving 11 bases between them. This CDR3 is built from 12 residues. Per germline, CDR1 SQVTM and CDR2 ANQGSEA. CDR3 in DNA: TGCAGCGGGGGGATAGAAACAGATACGCAGTATTTT. Amino acid sequence: CSGGIETDTQYF.

The V gene is TRBV27, the J gene TRBJ2-1; 7 bases line up with TRBD2. Germline values: CDR1 MNHEY, CDR2 SMNVEV (reference sequence). The CDR3 contains 15 residues. Trimming took 3 bases from V and 4 from J; bases not matched to a gene: 6. CDR3 in amino acids: CASSFMGGSYNEQFF. CDR3 DNA: TGTGCCAGCAGTTTTATGGGAGGGTCGTACAATGAGCAGTTCTTC.

This rearrangement joins TRBV9 to TRBJ2-1; possibly TRBD2 for D (6 bases). Between the trimmed V and J ends, which lost 0 bases and 8 bases, there was a span of 15 bases. The CDR3 sequence is 15 residues long. CDR1 SGDLS and CDR2 YYNGEE come from the germline V gene. Here the CDR3 reads CASSVGGTPLDEQFF. In nucleotides, the CDR3 is TGTGCCAGCAGCGTAGGGGGGACTCCACTCGATGAGCAGTTCTTC.

CDR3 sequence (DNA): TGTGCCAGCAGCTTGGCAGGGGCAGAGACCCAGTACTTC. Protein product: CASSLAGAETQYF. This rearrangement joins TRBV7-9 to TRBJ2-5; weak D call: TRBD1 (6 bases). V was trimmed by 3 bases and J by 4 bases, leaving 9 bases between them. Germline V gene lookup returns CDR1 SEHNR and CDR2 FQNEAQ (reference sequence). This CDR3 region has 13 residues.

V is TRBV5-4 and J is TRBJ1-1; 12 bases are a match to TRBD1. V lost 1 base and J lost 4; bases outside the gene matches: 5. Germline V gives CDR1 SGHNT, CDR2 YYREEE (reference sequence). This CDR3 region has 16 residues. The CDR3 reads CASSLPGQGAITEAFF. DNA of the CDR3: TGTGCCAGCAGCTTGCCGGGACAGGGGGCAATCACTGAAGCTTTCTTT. The full variable domain, completed using reference TRBV5-4 and TRBJ1-1, is ETGVTQSPTHLIKTRGQQVTLRCSSQSGHNTVSWYQQALGQGPQFIFQYYREEENGRGNFPPRFSGLQFPNYSSELNVNALELDDSALYLCASSLPGQGAITEAFFGQGTRLTVV.

The genes are TRBV14 and TRBJ2-7; 10 positions agree with TRBD2. V shed 2 bases, J shed 7 bases, and the junction held 11 bases outside the gene matches. CDR1 is SGHDN, CDR2 FVKESK, per germline. The CDR3 is made up of 16 amino acids. The CDR3 nucleotides are TGTGCCAGCAGCCAACATTCCGGGACTAGCGCTTTGGAGCAGTACTTC. Residues: CASSQHSGTSALEQYF.

The V and J genes are TRBV9 and TRBJ2-5, with 13 nucleotides matching TRBD2. V lost 6 bases to trimming and J lost 1 base; unmatched junction nucleotides: 3. Per germline, CDR1 SGDLS and CDR2 YYNGEE. The CDR3 has 15 amino acids. The CDR3 nucleotides are TGTGCCAGCAACCGACTAGCGGGGGGCCAAGAGACCCAGTACTTC. Protein sequence: CASNRLAGGQETQYF.

The chain links TRBV2 to TRBJ2-5; D gene unclear. In germline, CDR1 is SNHLY, CDR2 FYNNEI. Trimming shortened V by 3 bases and J by 5 bases, and 16 bases separated the two germline ends. This CDR3 comprises 15 residues. The CDR3 nucleotides read TGTGCCAGCAGTGATTCACGGCCGCCCGGGGAGACCCAGTACTTC. Its translation: CASSDSRPPGETQYF. Filled out from reference TRBV2 and TRBJ2-5, the complete variable domain reads EPEVTQTPSHQVTQMGQEVILRCVPISNHLYFYWYRQILGQKVEFLVSFYNNEISEKSEIFDDQFSVERPDGSNFTLKIRSTKLEDSAMYFCASSDSRPPGETQYFGPGTRLLVL.

The chain employs TRBV5-1 and TRBJ2-1; D uncertain. The CDR3 runs 13 residues. Germline CDR1 and CDR2: SGHRS and YFSETQ. V was pared by 5 bases and J by 0 bases, with 6 bases between. The CDR3 protein is CASRSSSYNEQFF. Written as DNA, the CDR3 is TGCGCCAGCAGATCCAGCTCCTACAATGAGCAGTTCTTC. The whole variable domain, filled in from reference TRBV5-1 and TRBJ2-1, reads KAGVTQTPRYLIKTRGQQVTLSCSPISGHRSVSWYQQTPGQGLQFLFEYFSETQRNKGNFPGRFSGRQFSNSRSEMNVSTLELGDSALYLCASRSSSYNEQFFGPGTRLTVL.